These T cell receptor beta chains were read from a single sample in a study of T-cell memory formation after mild COVID-19. One entry per CDR3 protein, called by TCRdb with MiXCR from the 5' RACE reads. Of around 200,000 distinct CDR3 sequences listed, roughly 30% were seen once; the top ten hold roughly 10%. Sequencing used PBMCs or a T cell subset sorted from them (not recorded which). The receptors come from an adult woman who had mild COVID-19 (a few samples of this study predate the infection). Cell type and time point are not known. Each CDR3 is given with its conserved first and last residue. Fields, in order: clone size, V gene, J gene, D gene, CDR3 DNA, CDR3 protein. The D gene is left open where the match is weak. Clone size, where shown, is once, few, many, or a class for clones that have expanded.

NA,TRBV5-6,TRBJ2-2,NA,TGTGCCAGCAGCTTGACTCTGAACACCGGGGAGCTGTTTTTT,CASSLTLNTGELFF
few,TRBV7-9,TRBJ2-7,TRBD1,TGTGCCAGCAGCTCCCGGGACAGGGAAACGGGGGAGCAGTACTTC,CASSSRDRETGEQYF
many,TRBV6-5,TRBJ1-1,NA,TGTGCCAGCAACGAAGTTAGGACGAACACTGAAGCTTTCTTT,CASNEVRTNTEAFF
NA,TRBV10-3,TRBJ2-7,TRBD2,TGTGCCATCAGCCAACCGGGGGGGGCCGACTCCTACGAGCAGTACTTC,CAISQPGGADSYEQYF
NA,TRBV4-1,TRBJ2-1,NA,TGCGCCAGCAGCCAAGATTTCGAGGCAGGGGCCTACAATGAGCAGTTCTTC,CASSQDFEAGAYNEQFF
few,TRBV6-6,TRBJ1-1,NA,TGTGCCAGCAGGCCGCGTGGGTTCACTGAAGCTTTCTTT,CASRPRGFTEAFF
few,TRBV12-3/TRBV12-4,TRBJ1-5,NA,TGTGCCAGCACCTACCGGGCCTCAAATCAGCCCCAGCATTTT,CASTYRASNQPQHF
few,TRBV29-1,TRBJ1-1,NA,TGCAGCGAGACGACAGGAGTGAACACTGAAGCTTTCTTT,CSETTGVNTEAFF
many,TRBV4-3,TRBJ2-1,NA,TGCGCCAGCAGCCAAGATGCGGTAGCCCGCCGGAATGAGCAGTTCTTC,CASSQDAVARRNEQFF
NA,TRBV10-3,TRBJ2-1,NA,TGTGCCATCAGTAAGGGCGAGGATAGGGGTGAGCAGTTCTTC,CAISKGEDRGEQFF